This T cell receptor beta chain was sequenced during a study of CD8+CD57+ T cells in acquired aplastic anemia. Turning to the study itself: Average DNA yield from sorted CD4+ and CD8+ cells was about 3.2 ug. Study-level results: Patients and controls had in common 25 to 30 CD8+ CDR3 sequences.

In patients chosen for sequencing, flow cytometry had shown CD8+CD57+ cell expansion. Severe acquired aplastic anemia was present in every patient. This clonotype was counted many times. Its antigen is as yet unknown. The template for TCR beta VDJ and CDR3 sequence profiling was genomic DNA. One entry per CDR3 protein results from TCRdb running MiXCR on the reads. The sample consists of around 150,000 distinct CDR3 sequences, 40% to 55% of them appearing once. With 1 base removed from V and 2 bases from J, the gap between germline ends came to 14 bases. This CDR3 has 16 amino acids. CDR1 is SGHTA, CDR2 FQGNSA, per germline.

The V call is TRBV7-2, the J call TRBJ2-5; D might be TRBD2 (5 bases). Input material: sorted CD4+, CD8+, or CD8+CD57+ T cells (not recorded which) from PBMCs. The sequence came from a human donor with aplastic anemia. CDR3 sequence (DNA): TGTGCCAGCAGCTTAGAGCCGTATCGGGGACAAGAGACCCAGTACTTC. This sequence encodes CASSLEPYRGQETQYF.